Listed below are T cell receptor beta chains from one sample, sequenced in a study of technical replicates of blood from a handful of donors. The table came from immunoSEQ multiplex PCR; TCRdb's copy has only in-frame clones and leaves some out. The sample holds about 74,000 clones, more than 85% seen once. The source material was T cells isolated from PBMCs. These receptors were collected from a human donor in good health. CDR3s leave out the opening cysteine and the closing phenylalanine or tryptophan. A D gene is named only where the DNA matches it firmly.

length,V,D,CDR3
13,TRBV5-4,.,ASSLDAGGGYGYT
10,TRBV28,.,ASSLERQPQH
16,TRBV28,.,ASSLWGGDSYGTDTQY
13,TRBV4-1,.,ASSQVVGLGDTQY
13,TRBV6-5,TRBD1,ASSRGTGGNQPQH
13,TRBV28,TRBD2,ASSWAGENYNEQF
10,TRBV30,.,AWSRTPEKLF
12,TRBV28,.,ASSFAGKSTEAF
12,TRBV6-1,TRBD1,ASSSGQGNTEAF
12,TRBV27,.,ASSSQVKNQPQH
15,TRBV5-6,.,ASSLYGGAGNQETQY
13,TRBV19,.,ASTQFQNSNQPQH
12,TRBV28,.,ASSPPLATGELF
14,TRBV5-1,TRBD1,ASSLDRRQGNDEQY
13,TRBV28,.,ASSFVGRDNYGYT
12,TRBV6-5,.,ASSYQGQTYEQY
14,TRBV27,TRBD2,ASSFLGSSGSYEQY
12,TRBV19,TRBD1,AVTGTGANQPQH
12,TRBV7-9,.,ASSLGGGRSEAF
13,TRBV10-3,.,AISDEDWNTGELF
14,TRBV27,TRBD1,ASSLSPGGSNTEAF
11,TRBV6-1,.,ASRGGADHGYT